These T cell receptor beta chains were read from a single sample in a study of CD8 T cells in ankylosing spondylitis. Each CDR3 protein gets one entry after TCRdb re-called the 5' RACE reads with MiXCR. The sample comprises about 52,000 distinct CDR3 sequences, less than 8.5% of which are singletons, and about 8.5% rests with the top ten. The specimen was blood, either unsorted or a sorted T cell fraction (not recorded which). The receptor source for this set is a female donor with ankylosing spondylitis or in good health (not recorded which). The CDR3 runs from the conserved cysteine through the conserved F or W. A D gene is named only where the DNA matches it firmly. Some rows mark clone size as missing; the rest say once, few, many or name a class of expanded clone.

TGTGCCAGCAGCTCAAGAAGGCACAGGGAGAACGACATTCAGTACTTC,CASSSRRHRENDIQYF,TRBV21-1,few,TRBJ2-4,NA
TGCAGTGCTGGGCGCGGGGGGTTTGGCAATGAGCAGTTCTTC,CSAGRGGFGNEQFF,TRBV20-1,many,TRBJ2-1,TRBD2
TGTGCCAGCAGCAGCTCTAGCGGGGGGGCTATTACGCAGTATTTT,CASSSSSGGAITQYF,TRBV5-5,many,TRBJ2-3,TRBD2
TGTGCCATCAGTGAGTCGAATCAATTTTCGAGAGGGAAAGGCTATGGCTACACCTTC,CAISESNQFSRGKGYGYTF,TRBV10-3,many,TRBJ1-2,NA
TGCGCCAGCAGCCGGGTCGGGCAGGGAACAGATACGCAGTATTTT,CASSRVGQGTDTQYF,TRBV5-1,NA,TRBJ2-3,NA
TGTGCCAGCAGTTACACCCTGGCAGGACAGGGAGCCTACGAGCAGTACTTC,CASSYTLAGQGAYEQYF,TRBV6-5,many,TRBJ2-7,TRBD1
TGTGCCTGGAGTGTAGGTACCGATTTCTACGAGCAGTACTTC,CAWSVGTDFYEQYF,TRBV30,many,TRBJ2-7,NA
TGTGCCAGCAGCTTGGCGTCTAGCGGGCAAGAGACCCAGTACTTC,CASSLASSGQETQYF,TRBV5-4,few,TRBJ2-5,TRBD2
TGTGCCAGCAGCTTGTTTGGGACAGGGGAAGGGGTCGAGCAGTACTTC,CASSLFGTGEGVEQYF,TRBV5-5,many,TRBJ2-7,TRBD1
TGCAGTGCTAGACCTGAGTCCTCTGGGGCCAACGTCCTGACTTTC,CSARPESSGANVLTF,TRBV20-1,many,TRBJ2-6,NA
TGCAGCGTTGGCCTGGGACCCGGGCCCATGAACACTGAAGCTTTCTTT,CSVGLGPGPMNTEAFF,TRBV29-1,many,TRBJ1-1,NA
TGTGCCAGCGGTACCCTTAGAATCGACGGACCACAAGGGATAAGCACTGAAGCTTTCTTT,CASGTLRIDGPQGISTEAFF,TRBV6-4,many,TRBJ1-1,NA
TGCAGTGCTAGAGCCGGGACAGGGGATTTTGGCTACACCTTC,CSARAGTGDFGYTF,TRBV20-1,many,TRBJ1-2,TRBD1